Described below is a single TCR beta chain sequence and its context. This entry is derived from a study of blood T cell repertoires in COVID-19. Turning to the study itself: Samples came from the United States, Italy and Spain, spanning acute and convalescent COVID-19. Nucleic acid was either cDNA or gDNA, and it came from T cells, B-cell-depleted T cells, or PBMCs.

This table comes from immunoSEQ multiplex PCR, and its TCRdb copy is limited to in-frame clones, with some not included. The data hold over 25,000 clones, with about 88% observed a single time. CDR1 is SEHNR and CDR2 is FQNEAQ in the germline V gene (reference sequence). The CDR3 length is 18 residues. The junction had 11 bases not matched to a gene; V was cut back by 0 bases and J by 3 bases. This chain connects TRBV7-9 to TRBJ2-5; 9 bases fit TRBD1. The sample taken for sequencing was peripheral blood. The clonotype comes from a human donor with active COVID-19. The donor label of this sample is uncertain. CDR3 sequence: CASSLAKWGTGREETQYF. As DNA, the CDR3 is TGTGCCAGCAGCTTAGCCAAATGGGGGACAGGGAGGGAAGAGACCCAGTACTTC.